This TCR beta chain derives from a study of T cell changes during pregnancy in multiple sclerosis. The trim removed 3 bases at V and 3 bases at J, leaving 6 bases unmatched. Germline values: CDR1 MNHNY, CDR2 SVGAGI (reference sequence). The CDR3 sequence is 15 residues long. Sequencing was performed with immunoSEQ multiplex PCR; in TCRdb, only in-frame clones are kept and a portion is missing. The table shows some 68,000 clones, with approximately 93% occurring only once. The sequencing used peripheral blood, collected in the second trimester of pregnancy. The clonotype was recovered from a female donor with multiple sclerosis, enrolled in a pregnancy study. V is TRBV6-6 and J is TRBJ2-3; 7 nucleotides align to TRBD2. CDR3 loop: CASSYSGGRTDTQYF. CDR3 sequence (DNA): TGTGCCAGCAGTTATTCCGGCGGGAGAACAGATACGCAGTATTTT.